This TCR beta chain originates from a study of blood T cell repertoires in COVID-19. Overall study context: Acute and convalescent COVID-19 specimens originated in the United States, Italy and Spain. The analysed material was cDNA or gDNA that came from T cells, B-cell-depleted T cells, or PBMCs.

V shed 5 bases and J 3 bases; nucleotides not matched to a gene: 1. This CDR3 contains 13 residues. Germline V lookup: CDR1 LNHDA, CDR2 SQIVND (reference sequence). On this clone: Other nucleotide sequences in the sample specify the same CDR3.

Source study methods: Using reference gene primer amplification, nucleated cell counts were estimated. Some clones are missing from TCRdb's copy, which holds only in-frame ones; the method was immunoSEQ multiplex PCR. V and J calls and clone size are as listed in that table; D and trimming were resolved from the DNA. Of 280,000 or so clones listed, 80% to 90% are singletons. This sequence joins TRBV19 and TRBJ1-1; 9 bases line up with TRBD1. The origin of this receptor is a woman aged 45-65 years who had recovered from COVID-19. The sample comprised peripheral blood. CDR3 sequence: CASSGDRDTEAFF. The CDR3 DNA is TGTGCCAGTAGTGGGGACAGGGACACTGAAGCTTTCTTT.